This T cell receptor (beta chain) was recorded in a study of molecular identifiers for immune sequencing clone quantification. Study observations and caveats: Same-barcode identical TCR molecules could make highly expanded clones look smaller than they are. Clones carrying above 20 RNA copies accounted for over 98% of effector molecules, under 1% in naive cells.

Preparation methods for the bulk TCR libraries were those previously described, with listed TCR primers. TCRdb fed the PCR reads into MiXCR, producing one record per CDR3 protein. The sample lists a few hundred thousand distinct CDR3 sequences; roughly a quarter were seen once. This CDR3 is built from 14 residues. CDR1 SGHVS and CDR2 FNYEAQ come from the germline V gene. V gave up 0 bases and J gave up 2 bases, with 8 bases separating them. This clonotype appeared many times. Its antigen is currently unknown. Naive CD8 T cells were picked out by sorting for CD8+CD4-CCR7+CD45RA+. The chain recombines TRBV7-6 with TRBJ2-7; D tentatively fits TRBD1 or TRBD2 (5 bases each). The source is a human donor in good health. Some libraries in this study had Jurkat cell RNA spiked in. The sequenced material came from naive CD8+ T cells from blood, with Jurkat cell RNA spiked in. The subset is: FACS-sorted CD8+CD4-CCR7+CD45RA+ naive T cells. CDR3 DNA: TGTGCCAGCAGCTTAGCGGGGGTAACCTACGAGCAGTACTTC. This translates into CASSLAGVTYEQYF.